This TCR beta chain was observed in a study of Ad26.COV2.S vaccination and SARS-CoV-2 variants. Findings and limits, study-wide: Among vaccine recipients, spike-specific TCR breadth exceeded that of placebo recipients.

The treatment was: around 19 received Ad26.COV2.S at low or high dose, single or two shots; 5 received placebo; per-sample allocation not given. The investigators took samples on day 63 after the first vaccine or placebo injection. On this clone itself: The target antigen is unknown.

Here immunoSEQ multiplex PCR was the method, and the copy in TCRdb shows in-frame clones only, minus some. The sample contains about 680,000 clones, around 89% of which appear only once. Sequences were derived from peripheral blood, sampled in a trial of Ad26.COV2.S vaccine versus placebo. The sequence was collected from a person aged 18-60 years who received the Ad26.COV2.S COVID-19 vaccine or a placebo.

The CDR3 DNA reads as TGTGCCTGGAGTGGGGCAGGCAGGGGTTCCTACAATGAGCAGTTCTTC. Its translation: CAWSGAGRGSYNEQFF. This sequence joins TRBV30 and TRBJ2-1; TRBD1 might be the D (6 bases). This CDR3 is 16 amino acids long. CDR1 is GTSNPN and CDR2 is SVGIG in the germline V gene (reference sequence). The germline V and J ends were trimmed by 1 base and 1 base, with 14 bases remaining between them. The complete variable domain, with remaining parts taken from reference TRBV30 and TRBJ2-1, reads SQTIHQWPATLVQPVGSPLSLECTVEGTSNPNLYWYRQAAGRGLQLLFYSVGIGQISSEVPQNLSASRPQDRQFILSSKKLLLSDSGFYLCAWSGAGRGSYNEQFFGPGTRLTVL.